These 15 T cell receptor beta chains share one sample of origin, sequenced in a study of T cells in localized non-small cell lung cancer. Sequenced by immunoSEQ multiplex PCR; TCRdb stores in-frame clones only, minus some. The data contain 41,000 or so clones, approximately 91% of them singletons. The sequencing here drew on peripheral blood, taken before any cancer treatment. The receptors were gathered from a female donor older than 55 with stage I squamous cell lung carcinoma.

The chain is built from TRBV18 and TRBJ2-5; D call uncertain. Germline lookup yields CDR1 KGHSH and CDR2 LQKENI. The CDR3 is 12 residues long. Trimming shortened V by 3 bases and J by 4 bases, and 6 bases separated the two germline ends. CDR3 region: CASSPGRETQYF. CDR3 DNA: TGTGCCAGCTCACCGGGCCGAGAGACCCAGTACTTC.

This sequence joins TRBV10-3 and TRBJ2-7; the match to TRBD2 covers 14 bases. The CDR3 covers 15 residues. CDR1 is ENHRY, CDR2 SYGVKD, per germline. J gave up 3 bases and V 6 bases, and 4 bases lay outside the gene matches. The chain's CDR3 is CAIRDGTSGSYEQYF. The CDR3 DNA reads as TGTGCCATCAGAGACGGGACTAGCGGGAGCTACGAGCAGTACTTC.

The rearrangement uses TRBV9 and TRBJ2-3; D perhaps matches TRBD1 (5 bases). Germline values: CDR1 SGDLS, CDR2 YYNGEE. There are 16 residues in the CDR3. Trimming cost V 0 bases and J 1 base, with 12 bases left between them. The CDR3 nucleotides read TGTGCCAGCAGCGTAGATACAGGACAACGCACAGATACGCAGTATTTT. It codes for CASSVDTGQRTDTQYF.

The chain employs TRBV7-8 and TRBJ2-2; D is unresolved. Germline-derived CDR1 and CDR2 are SGHVS and FQNEAQ. CDR3 length equals 16 residues. Trimming took 2 bases from V and 0 from J, leaving 10 bases between them. The CDR3 coding sequence is TGTGCCAGCAGCTTACTTATAGTGACGAACACCGGGGAGCTGTTTTTT. Translating gives CASSLLIVTNTGELFF.

The CDR3 region has the DNA TGTGCCAGCACCCGGACAGGGATTGATGGCTACACCTTC. Amino acids: CASTRTGIDGYTF. V usage is TRBV6-5 and J usage is TRBJ1-2; 8 nucleotides agree with TRBD1. The CDR3 has 13 amino acids. The germline V gene encodes CDR1 MNHEY and CDR2 SVGAGI. J lost 6 bases, V lost 7 bases, and 7 bases had no gene match.

The chain uses TRBV19 and TRBJ1-3, with 7 bases aligning to TRBD1. Losses at the gene ends were 2 bases for V and 3 bases for J; bases not matched to a gene: 4. From germline, CDR1 is LNHDA and CDR2 SQIVND (reference sequence). The CDR3 consists of 15 residues. The CDR3 DNA sequence: TGTGCCAGTAGTATATCCCGGACAGGTGGAAACACCATATATTTT. It specifies CASSISRTGGNTIYF.

This chain links TRBV4-1 with TRBJ1-1; 7 nucleotides align to TRBD1. After removal of 0 bases from V and 8 bases from J, the junction contained 6 bases not matched to a gene. The CDR3 extends over 14 amino acids. Germline loops: CDR1 MGHRA, CDR2 YSYEKL. CDR3 in DNA: TGCGCCAGCAGCCAAGATTTCGTGGACAGGGAAGCTTTCTTT. Its protein product is CASSQDFVDREAFF.

The CDR3 loop reads CAWSEGLAYYNEQFF. The CDR3 DNA follows: TGTGCCTGGAGTGAAGGACTAGCCTACTACAATGAGCAGTTCTTC. The genes are TRBV30 and TRBJ2-1, with TRBD2 identical over 8 bases. The length of the CDR3 is 15 residues. J lost 3 bases, V lost 1 base, and 5 bases had no gene match. Per the germline V gene, CDR1 is GTSNPN and CDR2 is SVGIG (reference sequence).

V is TRBV10-1 and J is TRBJ2-4; weak D call: TRBD2 (5 bases). The CDR3 runs 14 residues. CDR1 and CDR2 (germline): WNHNN, SYGVQD (reference sequence). Trimming stripped 3 bases from V and 1 base from J, with 7 bases between. CDR3 loop: CASSEGSAKNIQYF. The CDR3 coding sequence is TGCGCCAGCAGTGAAGGGAGCGCCAAAAACATTCAGTACTTC.

The rearrangement joins TRBV27 to TRBJ1-5, with D possibly being TRBD1 (5 bases). The germline V gene encodes CDR1 MNHEY and CDR2 SMNVEV (reference sequence). The CDR3 runs 15 residues. With 4 bases removed from V and 0 bases from J, the gap between germline ends came to 10 bases. This CDR3 reads CASSSGTGSNQPQHF. In DNA, the CDR3 is TGTGCCAGCAGTTCGGGTACAGGTAGCAATCAGCCCCAGCATTTT.

The table lists this clone with a count of one. The DNA of the CDR3 is TGCAGTGCTTGGCGGGGTGGCTACACCTTC. Protein sequence: CSAWRGGYTF. V and J are TRBV20-1 and TRBJ1-2; D gene ambiguous. The V end lost 5 bases, the J end lost 7 bases, and 8 bases lay between the germline ends. The length of the CDR3 is 10 residues. Germline V gene sequence: CDR1 DFQATT, CDR2 SNEGSKA (reference sequence).

The chain links TRBV19 to TRBJ1-2; D call uncertain. The ends were cut back, 6 bases at V and 4 bases at J, with 12 bases in the middle. Germline V gene sequence: CDR1 LNHDA, CDR2 SQIVND (reference sequence). This CDR3 contains 13 residues. The CDR3 DNA sequence: TGTGCCAGTAGCAAGACGGACGGCTATGGCTACACCTTC. This sequence encodes CASSKTDGYGYTF.

The V call is TRBV27, the J call TRBJ2-3; D may be TRBD2 (6 bases). Trimming took 6 bases from V and 5 from J, leaving 18 bases between them. The CDR3 sequence is 15 residues long. Germline lookup yields CDR1 MNHEY and CDR2 SMNVEV (reference sequence). CDR3 protein: CASRTWGTQGDTQYF. The DNA for the CDR3 is TGTGCCAGCAGAACCTGGGGGACTCAGGGAGATACGCAGTATTTT.

The gene calls are TRBV15 and TRBJ2-2, with D perhaps matching TRBD1 (6 bases). The CDR3 runs 16 residues. Trimming cost V 0 bases and J 5 bases, with 13 bases left between them. Looked up from germline, CDR1 is LNHNV and CDR2 is YYDKDF (reference sequence). The CDR3 coding sequence is TGTGCCACCAGCAGAGATTTGGGGGCGAGAACCGGGGAGCTGTTTTTT. Amino acid sequence: CATSRDLGARTGELFF.

Only one count was recorded for this clone. The V gene is TRBV5-1, the J gene TRBJ2-1, with D maybe TRBD2 (6 bases). V lost 4 bases to trimming and J lost 5 bases, with 13 bases between them. This CDR3 has 14 residues. Germline V CDR1 and CDR2: SGHRS, YFSETQ. CDR3 sequence: CASSVPGLNNEQFF. CDR3 DNA sequence: TGCGCCAGCAGCGTCCCGGGACTGAACAATGAGCAGTTCTTC.